Listed below are T cell receptor beta chains from one sample, sequenced in a study of Ad26.COV2.S vaccination and SARS-CoV-2 variants. Using immunoSEQ multiplex PCR, the repertoire was profiled, and TCRdb retains in-frame clones only, with some absent. This sample has fewer than 500,000 clones; 80% to 95% occur once, and the top ten carry about 4.4%. The sample consisted of peripheral blood, taken in a trial of Ad26.COV2.S vaccine versus placebo. The receptors originated from a person aged 18-60 years who received the Ad26.COV2.S COVID-19 vaccine or a placebo. CDR3s include the opening cysteine and the closing phenylalanine or tryptophan. The D gene is left open where the match is weak. Clone size is stated in some rows and not others, as once, few, many or a class when expanded.

V	length	size	D	J	DNA	CDR3
TRBV4-2	15	few	NA	TRBJ2-7	TGTGCCAGCAGCCAAGTGGCAGGGGATTCCCACGAGCAGTACTTC	CASSQVAGDSHEQYF
TRBV30	13	NA	NA	TRBJ2-1	TGTGCCTGGAGTGTACGGAGCAGGGATGAGCAGTTCTTC	CAWSVRSRDEQFF
TRBV9	12	NA	NA	TRBJ1-3	TGTGCCAGCAGCGGGGTTGGAAACACCATATATTTT	CASSGVGNTIYF
TRBV21-1	12	once	NA	TRBJ2-3	TGTGCCAGCAGCAAAGTGGGCGGTACGCAGTATTTT	CASSKVGGTQYF
TRBV12-3/TRBV12-4	13	NA	TRBD2	TRBJ2-1	TGTGCCAGCAGTTCCGGGAGGGGGGATGAGCAGTTCTTC	CASSSGRGDEQFF
TRBV19	15	NA	NA	TRBJ2-7	TGTGCCAGTAGTATAGATCATGGTAGGCAAGGCGAGCAGTACTTC	CASSIDHGRQGEQYF
TRBV27	15	NA	TRBD2	TRBJ2-7	TGTGCCAGCAGCTTTAGCGGGGAGACCTCCTACGAGCAGTACTTC	CASSFSGETSYEQYF
TRBV28	15	once	NA	TRBJ1-6	TGTGCCAGCAGTTTATATGCAGTCGATAATTCACCCCTCCACTTT	CASSLYAVDNSPLHF
TRBV6-5	16	NA	TRBD1	TRBJ2-5	TGTGCCAGCAGTTACTCGAAAGCAGGGGGACAAGAGACCCAGTACTTC	CASSYSKAGGQETQYF
TRBV19	16	NA	TRBD2	TRBJ2-5	TGTGCCAGTAGTGGTCGACTAGCGGGGCCCCAAGAGACCCAGTACTTC	CASSGRLAGPQETQYF
TRBV5-1	15	NA	TRBD1	TRBJ2-7	TGCGCCAGCAGCTCCACAGGGGGCGCGTCCTACGAGCAGTACTTC	CASSSTGGASYEQYF
TRBV15	15	NA	NA	TRBJ2-1	TGTGCCACCAGCAGCTTGGGGAGCTCCTACAATGAGCAGTTCTTC	CATSSLGSSYNEQFF
TRBV9	15	NA	NA	TRBJ2-5	TGTGCCAGCAGCGTAGGGCGGGGCCTCCAAGAGACCCAGTACTTC	CASSVGRGLQETQYF
TRBV6-5	10	NA	NA	TRBJ1-2	TGTGCCGCAGGGGTGGCTGGCTACACCTTC	CAAGVAGYTF
TRBV27	13	NA	NA	TRBJ2-7	TGTGCCAGCAGTTTTAGTTCCTCCTACGAGCAGTACTTC	CASSFSSSYEQYF
TRBV14	13	NA	NA	TRBJ2-3	TGTGCCAGCAGCCCATTCGTAGGAAATACGCAGTATTTT	CASSPFVGNTQYF
TRBV30	13	NA	NA	TRBJ2-5	TGTGCCTGGAGTGTACAGGTCCAAGAGACCCAGTACTTC	CAWSVQVQETQYF
TRBV3-1/TRBV3-2	15	NA	NA	TRBJ1-1	TGTGCCAGCAGCCAAACAGGGCATGGAGGTAATGGAGCTTTCTTT	CASSQTGHGGNGAFF
TRBV28	15	NA	NA	TRBJ1-5	TGTGCCAGCAGCCCTCATCGGGGGGAAACTCAGCCCCAGCATTTT	CASSPHRGETQPQHF
TRBV1	17	NA	NA	TRBJ2-2	TGCACCAGCAGTCAAATTCTAGCGGCCCGGAACCCCGGGGAGCTGTTTTTT	CTSSQILAARNPGELFF
TRBV7-9	16	few	NA	TRBJ2-7	TGTGCCAGCAGCCCGTTGGGGGGACCAAGCTCCTACGAGCAGTACTTC	CASSPLGGPSSYEQYF
TRBV5-5	12	NA	NA	TRBJ2-3	TGTGCCAGCAGCTTCTCCACAGATACGCAGTATTTT	CASSFSTDTQYF
TRBV13	15	NA	TRBD2	TRBJ2-3	TGTGCCAGCAGCTTAGGAGCGGGGTCCCTAGATACGCAGTATTTT	CASSLGAGSLDTQYF
TRBV7-9	14	NA	NA	TRBJ1-2	TGTGCCAGCAGCCCGGATGGGGGGCACTATGGCTACACCTTC	CASSPDGGHYGYTF
TRBV6-1	16	NA	NA	TRBJ2-7	TGTGCCAGCAGTGAAGGTTACATTGGACAGACATACGAGCAGTACTTC	CASSEGYIGQTYEQYF
TRBV6-6	12	NA	TRBD1	TRBJ2-1	TGTGCCAGCAGCCCGACAGGGAATGAGCAGTTCTTC	CASSPTGNEQFF
TRBV6-2/TRBV6-3	16	NA	TRBD1	TRBJ2-2	TGTGCCAGCAGTCTTCTTGGGACAGGGGTAACCGGGGAGCTGTTTTTT	CASSLLGTGVTGELFF